Presented here are 10 T cell receptor beta chains from one specimen sequenced in a study of T cells after yellow fever vaccination. TCRdb used MiXCR to reprocess the 5' RACE reads, holding one entry per CDR3 protein. The sample includes about 300,000 distinct CDR3 sequences, 6.8% of them seen just once. This material consisted of PBMCs, taken roughly seven weeks after the first yellow fever vaccination. Receptors originate from a man between 18 and 35 years old who received the YFV17D yellow fever vaccine.

Concerning this clonotype itself: One end of the junction fails to match germline, which may point to a read error. The chain links TRBV4-3 to TRBJ1-3; D remains unclear. CDR3 length: 17 amino acids. Germline values: CDR1 LGHNA, CDR2 YSLEER. CDR3 loop: CASSKDPRPQAGNTIYF. In DNA, the CDR3 is TGCGCCAGCAGCAAAGACCCACGACCCCAGGCTGGAAACACCATATATTTT.

There are many counts of this clonotype. This rearrangement joins TRBV5-1 to TRBJ2-3; possible D gene TRBD1, 6 bases. Germline CDR1 SGHRS, CDR2 YFSETQ. The CDR3 runs 16 residues. Trimming took off 3 bases at V and 4 bases at J, with 18 bases between the two ends. The CDR3 reads CASSYTGLRLADTQYF. The CDR3 DNA reads TGCGCCAGCAGCTATACAGGGTTGAGGTTGGCAGATACGCAGTATTTT.

The CDR3 reads CASSLLNRVESEQYF. CDR3 sequence (DNA): TGTGCCAGCAGTTTATTGAACAGGGTTGAGTCCGAGCAGTACTTC. V is TRBV27 and J is TRBJ2-7, with D possibly matching TRBD1 (6 bases). The CDR3 covers 15 residues. Trimming left V 1 base short and J 6 bases short, with 16 bases between. CDR1 is MNHEY and CDR2 is SMNVEV in the germline V gene (reference sequence).

In its sample, this clonotype was seen many times. This chain joins TRBV4-2 and TRBJ2-5, with 11 bases that match TRBD2. The V and J ends lost 0 bases and 5 bases, in that order; junction bases with no gene match: 2. Germline V lookup: CDR1 LGHNA, CDR2 YNFKEQ. The CDR3 is made up of 15 amino acids. CDR3 sequence (DNA): TGTGCCAGCAGCCAAGAGGCTAGCGGGGGGGAGACCCAGTACTTC. Amino acids: CASSQEASGGETQYF.

This clonotype appeared many times. V and J are TRBV4-3 and TRBJ1-2; possible D gene TRBD1, 6 bases. The germline V gene encodes CDR1 LGHNA and CDR2 YSLEER. The V and J ends lost 0 bases and 4 bases respectively, with 15 bases between them. This CDR3 spans 16 amino acids. For the CDR3, the DNA is TGCGCCAGCAGCCAAGATTACGGGGGCGGAGGCTATGGCTACACCTTC. It is translated as CASSQDYGGGGYGYTF.

This clonotype was counted only a few times. The chain joins TRBV20-1 to TRBJ2-7, with 8 bases matching TRBD1. From germline, CDR1 is DFQATT and CDR2 SNEGSKA (reference sequence). This CDR3 spans 13 amino acids. V shed 5 bases and J 4 bases; nucleotides not matched to a gene: 7. Here the CDR3 reads CSAGPGQEYEQYF. The CDR3 nucleotides read TGCAGTGCTGGACCGGGACAGGAGTACGAGCAGTACTTC.

The chain is built from TRBV5-4 and TRBJ2-3; TRBD2 is a possible D gene (5 bases). The ends were cut back, 0 bases at V and 9 bases at J, with 11 bases in the middle. CDR3 size: 13 residues. Germline V gene data show CDR1 as SGHNT and CDR2 as YYREEE (reference sequence). The CDR3 protein is CASSLAEEGTQYF. CDR3 nucleotide sequence: TGTGCCAGCAGCTTGGCAGAAGAGGGCACGCAGTATTTT.

This clonotype occurred a few times. V is TRBV2 and J is TRBJ2-1, with 10 positions matching TRBD2. Germline-derived CDR1 and CDR2 are SNHLY and FYNNEI. This CDR3 has 15 amino acids. V was clipped by 3 bases and J by 8 bases; unmatched bases: 7. The CDR3 sequence is CASSEWASGGDEQFF. In DNA, the CDR3 is TGTGCCAGCAGTGAGTGGGCTAGCGGGGGCGATGAGCAGTTCTTC. Full variable domain (remainder filled in from reference TRBV2 and TRBJ2-1): EPEVTQTPSHQVTQMGQEVILRCVPISNHLYFYWYRQILGQKVEFLVSFYNNEISEKSEIFDDQFSVERPDGSNFTLKIRSTKLEDSAMYFCASSEWASGGDEQFFGPGTRLTVL.

The chain has TRBV6-1 and TRBJ1-1; weak D call: TRBD1 (5 bases). From germline, CDR1 is MNHNS and CDR2 SASEGT. CDR3 length equals 15 residues. Trimming took off 6 bases at V and 2 bases at J, with 16 bases between the two ends. CDR3 loop: CASSRKTAPNTEAFF. In nucleotides, the CDR3 is TGTGCCAGCAGCCGCAAGACAGCGCCAAACACTGAAGCTTTCTTT.

In its sample, this clonotype was seen a few times. The chain has TRBV7-9 and TRBJ2-1; D might be TRBD2 (5 bases). V dropped 5 bases and J dropped 6 bases, with 14 bases sitting between them. The CDR3 runs to 14 residues. The V gene's germline CDR1 is SEHNR and CDR2 FQNEAQ (reference sequence). CDR3 coding DNA: TGTGCCAGCAGCCCCCGTGGGAGAATCAATGAGCAGTTCTTC. It encodes CASSPRGRINEQFF. The whole variable domain, remainder taken from reference TRBV7-9 and TRBJ2-1, is DTGVSQNPRHKITKRGQNVTFRCDPISEHNRLYWYRQTLGQGPEFLTYFQNEAQLEKSRLLSDRFSAERPKGSFSTLEIQRTEQGDSAMYLCASSPRGRINEQFFGPGTRLTVL.